This TCR beta chain derives from a study of OX40 agonist ivuxolimab in advanced cancers. On the study more broadly: Those enrolled were approximately 78% male, with a mean age of 60 years and ages from roughly 23 to 79. General observations from the study: With doses of 0.1 to 3.0 mg/kg, CD4+ and CD8+ blood T cells had undergone clonal expansion by week 6. Compared with others, partial responders at 0.1-3.0 mg/kg displayed clonal expansion among the lowest.

Assay used: immunoSEQ multiplex PCR; TCRdb lists only in-frame clones, some missing. The sample has more than 80,000 clones, approximately 90% seen once. Researchers took blood at baseline, on cycle 4 day 1, and on cycle 7 day 1. About this clone itself: Its antigen is as yet unknown.

The TCR was taken from an adult with an advanced solid tumor such as melanoma, head and neck, liver or kidney cancer. The sample consisted of CD4+ or CD8+ T cells sorted from blood, taken in a trial of the OX40 agonist ivuxolimab.

The CDR3 bases are TGTGCCAGTAGTACTACCGGGGGGATCCACGAGCAGTACTTC. As protein: CASSTTGGIHEQYF. V is TRBV19 and J is TRBJ2-7, with TRBD2 identical over 7 bases. The V segment lost 4 bases and the J segment 5 bases; nucleotides outside the gene matches: 8. The germline V gene has CDR1 LNHDA and CDR2 SQIVND (reference sequence). CDR3 length equals 14 residues.